The rows below give T cell receptor beta chains drawn from one sample of a study of PD-1 blockade in classical Hodgkin lymphoma. Repertoires were generated with immunoSEQ multiplex PCR, while TCRdb's copy carries only in-frame clones and drops some. In the table there are some 31,000 clones, around 67% of which are singletons. The input for sequencing was peripheral blood mononuclear cells (PBMCs), taken before the second cycle of nivolumab. These receptors were obtained from a human donor with classical Hodgkin lymphoma. The CDR3 runs from the conserved cysteine through the conserved F or W. Each record gives: V gene, D gene, clone size, J gene, CDR3 protein, CDR3 DNA. A D gene is named only where the DNA matches it firmly. The listing skips clone size in some rows; elsewhere it reads once, few, many or a size class.

v_gene: TRBV5-1; d_gene: .; abundance: .; j_gene: TRBJ2-5; CDR3aa: CASSLGTMVQETQYF; CDR3nt: TGCGCCAGCAGCTTGGGGACTATGGTACAAGAGACCCAGTACTTC
v_gene: TRBV18; d_gene: TRBD1; abundance: .; j_gene: TRBJ2-7; CDR3aa: CASSPRGQGAYEQYF; CDR3nt: TGTGCCAGCTCACCCCGGGGACAGGGGGCTTACGAGCAGTACTTC
v_gene: TRBV6-1; d_gene: .; abundance: .; j_gene: TRBJ2-2; CDR3aa: CASSSRRGATGELFF; CDR3nt: TGTGCCAGCAGCTCCCGCCGGGGGGCCACCGGGGAGCTGTTTTTT
v_gene: TRBV19; d_gene: .; abundance: many; j_gene: TRBJ1-1; CDR3aa: CASSFMGTGEAFF; CDR3nt: TGTGCCAGTAGTTTTATGGGGACGGGGGAAGCTTTCTTT
v_gene: TRBV28; d_gene: TRBD1; abundance: .; j_gene: TRBJ1-6; CDR3aa: CATTETGTLTLHF; CDR3nt: TGTGCCACTACGGAGACAGGGACCCTCACCCTCCACTTT
v_gene: TRBV7-3; d_gene: .; abundance: once; j_gene: TRBJ2-1; CDR3aa: CASSFEPPNEQFF; CDR3nt: TGTGCCAGCAGCTTCGAGCCCCCCAATGAGCAGTTCTTC
v_gene: TRBV11-1; d_gene: .; abundance: .; j_gene: TRBJ1-5; CDR3aa: CASSLEGYSGQPQHF; CDR3nt: TGTGCCAGCAGCTTGGAGGGATACTCAGGTCAGCCCCAGCATTTT
v_gene: TRBV9; d_gene: TRBD2; abundance: .; j_gene: TRBJ2-1; CDR3aa: CASSASGGARNEQFF; CDR3nt: TGTGCCAGCAGCGCTAGCGGGGGGGCCCGCAATGAGCAGTTCTTC
v_gene: TRBV4-3; d_gene: .; abundance: .; j_gene: TRBJ1-2; CDR3aa: CASSQGFGYGYTF; CDR3nt: TGCGCCAGCAGCCAAGGGTTTGGCTATGGCTACACCTTC
v_gene: TRBV7-6; d_gene: .; abundance: .; j_gene: TRBJ2-5; CDR3aa: CASSLRPLIFKGPQETQYF; CDR3nt: TGTGCCAGCAGCTTACGACCCCTAATCTTCAAGGGACCCCAAGAGACCCAGTACTTC
v_gene: TRBV7-9; d_gene: .; abundance: .; j_gene: TRBJ1-6; CDR3aa: CASSISGTVNSPLHF; CDR3nt: TGTGCCAGCAGTATTTCGGGGACGGTTAATTCACCCCTCCACTTT
v_gene: TRBV30; d_gene: .; abundance: .; j_gene: TRBJ1-5; CDR3aa: CAWGTGGGQPQHF; CDR3nt: TGTGCCTGGGGGACTGGGGGAGGTCAGCCCCAGCATTTT
v_gene: TRBV9; d_gene: .; abundance: .; j_gene: TRBJ2-3; CDR3aa: CASSGRVLGRTDTQYF; CDR3nt: TGTGCCAGCAGCGGCCGCGTGTTAGGGCGGACAGATACGCAGTATTTT
v_gene: TRBV7-3; d_gene: TRBD1; abundance: .; j_gene: TRBJ2-7; CDR3aa: CASSIDRDYEQYF; CDR3nt: TGTGCCAGCAGCATAGACAGGGACTACGAGCAGTACTTC
v_gene: TRBV6-1; d_gene: TRBD2; abundance: .; j_gene: TRBJ2-2; CDR3aa: CASSRSGETGELFF; CDR3nt: TGTGCCAGCAGCCGGAGCGGGGAAACCGGGGAGCTGTTTTTT
v_gene: TRBV28; d_gene: .; abundance: .; j_gene: TRBJ1-6; CDR3aa: CASSVYSPLHF; CDR3nt: TGTGCCAGCAGTGTGTATTCACCCCTCCACTTT
v_gene: TRBV15; d_gene: .; abundance: .; j_gene: TRBJ1-4; CDR3aa: CATSRDRDSEKLFF; CDR3nt: TGTGCCACCAGCAGAGATCGGGACTCTGAAAAACTGTTTTTT
v_gene: TRBV5-1; d_gene: TRBD1; abundance: .; j_gene: TRBJ2-7; CDR3aa: CASSLQGAPYEQYF; CDR3nt: TGCGCCAGCAGCCTACAGGGGGCACCCTACGAGCAGTACTTC
v_gene: TRBV28; d_gene: .; abundance: .; j_gene: TRBJ1-2; CDR3aa: CASSSAPYGYTF; CDR3nt: TGTGCCAGCAGTTCCGCACCTTATGGCTACACCTTC
v_gene: TRBV11-2; d_gene: TRBD1; abundance: .; j_gene: TRBJ1-1; CDR3aa: CASSLSGGSEAFF; CDR3nt: TGTGCCAGCAGCTTATCAGGGGGCTCTGAAGCTTTCTTT
v_gene: TRBV6-5; d_gene: .; abundance: .; j_gene: TRBJ2-1; CDR3aa: CASSYGAGGNNEQFF; CDR3nt: TGTGCCAGCAGTTATGGGGCAGGGGGGAACAATGAGCAGTTCTTC
v_gene: TRBV28; d_gene: .; abundance: .; j_gene: TRBJ1-5; CDR3aa: CASSVSNQPQHF; CDR3nt: TGTGCCAGCAGCGTGAGCAATCAGCCCCAGCATTTT
v_gene: TRBV5-1; d_gene: .; abundance: .; j_gene: TRBJ1-5; CDR3aa: CASSLRAGDNQPQHF; CDR3nt: TGCGCCAGCAGCTTGCGCGCAGGGGACAATCAGCCCCAGCATTTT
v_gene: TRBV5-4; d_gene: .; abundance: .; j_gene: TRBJ1-2; CDR3aa: CASSLGGALPYGYTF; CDR3nt: TGTGCCAGCAGCTTGGGGGGGGCCTTACCCTATGGCTACACCTTC
v_gene: TRBV6-1; d_gene: TRBD1; abundance: .; j_gene: TRBJ2-5; CDR3aa: CASTLLTGGETQYF; CDR3nt: TGTGCCAGCACCCTACTTACAGGGGGTGAGACCCAGTACTTC
v_gene: TRBV4-3; d_gene: .; abundance: medium-sized; j_gene: TRBJ1-5; CDR3aa: CASSQEVGQPQHF; CDR3nt: TGCGCCAGCAGCCAAGAAGTCGGGCAGCCCCAGCATTTT
v_gene: TRBV7-9; d_gene: TRBD1; abundance: few; j_gene: TRBJ1-3; CDR3aa: CASSHTTGGNTIYF; CDR3nt: TGTGCCAGCAGCCACACGACAGGGGGAAACACCATATATTTT
v_gene: TRBV7-2; d_gene: TRBD1; abundance: .; j_gene: TRBJ1-4; CDR3aa: CASSLDRGEKLFF; CDR3nt: TGTGCCAGCAGCTTAGACAGGGGAGAAAAACTGTTTTTT
v_gene: TRBV2; d_gene: TRBD1; abundance: .; j_gene: TRBJ2-1; CDR3aa: CASSYDRGRPNEQFF; CDR3nt: TGTGCCAGCAGTTATGACAGGGGTAGACCTAATGAGCAGTTCTTC
v_gene: TRBV28; d_gene: .; abundance: once; j_gene: TRBJ1-2; CDR3aa: CASSPRRSNYGYTF; CDR3nt: TGTGCCAGCAGTCCCCGCCGTTCTAACTATGGCTACACCTTC
v_gene: TRBV7-2; d_gene: .; abundance: .; j_gene: TRBJ2-1; CDR3aa: CASSLSGRSYNEQFF; CDR3nt: TGTGCCAGCAGCTTATCGGGTCGGTCCTACAATGAGCAGTTCTTC
v_gene: TRBV6-5; d_gene: .; abundance: .; j_gene: TRBJ1-3; CDR3aa: CASSYGGSGNTIYF; CDR3nt: TGTGCCAGCAGTTACGGAGGGTCGGGAAACACCATATATTTT
v_gene: TRBV27; d_gene: .; abundance: .; j_gene: TRBJ1-4; CDR3aa: CASAPPGMGEKLFF; CDR3nt: TGTGCCAGCGCCCCGCCGGGGATGGGAGAAAAACTGTTTTTT
v_gene: TRBV19; d_gene: .; abundance: .; j_gene: TRBJ1-1; CDR3aa: CASSIGSGQLNTEAFF; CDR3nt: TGTGCCAGTAGTATAGGGTCCGGACAGCTGAACACTGAAGCTTTCTTT
v_gene: TRBV7-9; d_gene: .; abundance: .; j_gene: TRBJ1-1; CDR3aa: CASSLQDRDTEAFF; CDR3nt: TGTGCCAGCAGCTTACAGGACAGAGACACTGAAGCTTTCTTT
v_gene: TRBV5-4; d_gene: TRBD1; abundance: few; j_gene: TRBJ2-5; CDR3aa: CASSFRQGTETQYF; CDR3nt: TGTGCCAGCAGCTTCAGACAGGGAACAGAGACCCAGTACTTC
v_gene: TRBV27; d_gene: .; abundance: few; j_gene: TRBJ1-6; CDR3aa: CAIVTRHYNSPLHF; CDR3nt: TGTGCCATCGTCACCAGGCATTATAATTCACCCCTCCACTTT